Listed below are T cell receptor beta chains from one sample, sequenced in a study of T cells in Graves' hyperthyroidism and ophthalmopathy. TCRdb analysed the multiplex PCR reads with MiXCR anew, one entry per CDR3 protein. The sample consists of roughly 400,000 distinct CDR3 sequences, over 13% of them appearing once. Sequencing input: blood. These receptors all come from a man aged 50 or older with Graves' ophthalmopathy. Each CDR3 is given with its conserved first and last residue. A D gene is named only where the DNA matches it firmly. The size entry is marked missing in some rows and otherwise reads once, few, many or a size class.

clone_size	j_call	v_call	d_call	cdr3_aa	cdr3_nt
many	TRBJ2-5	TRBV9	.	CASSVSTQETQYF	TGTGCCAGCAGCGTATCTACGCAAGAGACCCAGTACTTC
.	TRBJ2-3	TRBV9	.	CASSVGGQTDTQYF	TGTGCCAGCAGCGTAGGTGGTCAAACAGATACGCAGTATTTT
many	TRBJ1-1	TRBV18	TRBD1	CASSPGQGGGNTEAFF	TGTGCCAGCTCACCGGGACAGGGGGGGGGGAACACTGAAGCTTTCTTT
.	TRBJ2-1	TRBV28	TRBD2	CASRTESLGGEQFF	TGTGCCAGCAGAACCGAGTCCCTGGGGGGGGAGCAGTTCTTC
many	TRBJ2-3	TRBV12-3/TRBV12-4	.	CASSNHEDTQYF	TGTGCCAGCAGCAACCACGAGGATACGCAGTATTTT
.	TRBJ2-1	TRBV10-1	.	CASSDDSPNEQFF	TGCGCCAGCAGTGATGACAGTCCAAATGAGCAGTTCTTC
few	TRBJ2-7	TRBV9	.	CASSVNGGNEQYF	TGTGCCAGCAGCGTAAACGGCGGCAACGAGCAGTACTTC
.	TRBJ2-2	TRBV20-1	.	CSAYGHTTGELFF	TGCAGTGCTTATGGGCACACCACCGGGGAGCTGTTTTTT
few	TRBJ1-2	TRBV6-1	.	CARRVSIDGYTF	TGTGCCCGCAGGGTATCAATAGATGGCTACACCTTC
many	TRBJ2-7	TRBV3-1	TRBD1	CASSQAAGGYEQYF	TGTGCCAGCAGCCAAGCGGCAGGGGGATACGAGCAGTACTTC
.	TRBJ2-6	TRBV5-6	TRBD2	CASSGTISGANVLTF	TGTGCCAGCAGCGGGACTATCTCTGGGGCCAACGTCCTGACTTTC
.	TRBJ2-1	TRBV20-1	TRBD2	CSARDPSGRASGEQFF	TGCAGTGCTAGAGACCCTAGCGGGAGGGCCTCTGGTGAGCAGTTCTTC
few	TRBJ1-2	TRBV28	TRBD1	CASSQGQGRSHYGYTF	TGTGCCAGCAGCCAAGGACAGGGGCGGTCTCACTATGGCTACACCTTC
few	TRBJ2-5	TRBV5-4	TRBD2	CASSLPGLAGIETQYF	TGTGCCAGCAGCTTGCCGGGACTAGCGGGAATTGAGACCCAGTACTTC
many	TRBJ2-1	TRBV29-1	.	CSVEAYPPRYNEQFF	TGCAGCGTTGAAGCGTATCCCCCCCGATACAATGAGCAGTTCTTC
many	TRBJ2-1	TRBV13	.	CASSLGASPNEQFF	TGTGCCAGCAGCTTAGGTGCCAGCCCCAATGAGCAGTTCTTC
many	TRBJ2-1	TRBV7-9	.	CASTLQENSYNEQFF	TGTGCCAGCACCCTTCAGGAGAACTCCTACAATGAGCAGTTCTTC
many	TRBJ2-7	TRBV7-2	TRBD2	CASSLVTSGSSYEQYF	TGTGCCAGCAGCTTAGTGACTAGCGGCTCATCCTACGAGCAGTACTTC
few	TRBJ2-7	TRBV5-1	.	CASSFSWGGSYEQYF	TGTGCCAGCAGCTTTTCCTGGGGTGGATCCTACGAGCAGTACTTC
many	TRBJ1-1	TRBV6-1	.	CASSPGGRPNTEAFF	TGTGCCAGCAGTCCCGGGGGACGGCCGAACACTGAAGCTTTCTTT
many	TRBJ1-3	TRBV18	.	CASSRDSGNTIYF	TGTGCCAGCTCGAGGGACTCTGGAAACACCATATATTTT
many	TRBJ1-1	TRBV24-1	.	CATSEFGQMNTEAFF	TGTGCCACCAGTGAATTCGGACAGATGAACACTGAAGCTTTCTTT
many	TRBJ2-1	TRBV12-3/TRBV12-4	.	CASTKEGAGTNEQFF	TGTGCCAGCACTAAAGAAGGGGCAGGGACCAATGAGCAGTTCTTC
few	TRBJ1-5	TRBV28	.	CASREGGGVGNQPQHF	TGTGCCAGCAGAGAGGGGGGGGGGGTCGGCAATCAGCCCCAGCATTTT
.	TRBJ1-6	TRBV2	TRBD1	CASSVDRGANSPLHF	TGTGCCAGCAGTGTGGACAGGGGTGCAAATTCACCCCTCCACTTT
few	TRBJ2-3	TRBV29-1	.	CSVEGGQYQADTQYF	TGCAGCGTTGAAGGGGGGCAGTACCAGGCAGATACGCAGTATTTT
.	TRBJ1-5	TRBV6-5	.	CASSYIAGGWGNQPQHF	TGTGCCAGCAGTTACATCGCAGGAGGCTGGGGAAATCAGCCCCAGCATTTT
many	TRBJ1-2	TRBV12-3/TRBV12-4	TRBD1	CASSLQGELGYGYTF	TGTGCCAGCAGTCTACAGGGGGAGTTGGGCTATGGCTACACCTTC
many	TRBJ2-5	TRBV28	.	CASSWVGGTDIYF	TGTGCCAGCAGTTGGGTAGGCGGGACCGACATTTACTTC
.	TRBJ2-1	TRBV5-1	TRBD1	CASSSRTGSYNEQFF	TGCGCCAGCAGCTCACGGACAGGTTCCTACAATGAGCAGTTCTTC
many	TRBJ2-1	TRBV30	.	CAWATGNYNEQFF	TGTGCCTGGGCTACCGGGAACTACAATGAGCAGTTCTTC
many	TRBJ2-3	TRBV7-9	.	CASSLGSVGRTDTQYF	TGTGCCAGCAGCTTGGGGTCGGTCGGCCGCACAGATACGCAGTATTTT
many	TRBJ1-1	TRBV20-1	.	CSASTVENTEAFF	TGCAGTGCAAGCACGGTGGAGAACACTGAAGCTTTCTTT
few	TRBJ2-1	TRBV30	.	CAWSVRYEQFF	TGTGCCTGGAGTGTACGTTATGAGCAGTTCTTC
.	TRBJ2-1	TRBV27	TRBD1	CASSWTVGTGGDFGNEQFF	TGTGCCAGCAGTTGGACCGTGGGGACAGGGGGCGACTTTGGCAATGAGCAGTTCTTC
many	TRBJ2-5	TRBV7-8	TRBD2	CASSMGGGSRTETQYF	TGTGCCAGCAGTATGGGGGGGGGATCAAGAACGGAGACCCAGTACTTC
many	TRBJ1-2	TRBV2	.	CASSAQAGYTF	TGTGCCAGCAGTGCCCAGGCCGGCTACACCTTC
few	TRBJ1-1	TRBV29-1	.	CSYGQNTEAFF	TGCAGCTACGGACAGAACACTGAAGCTTTCTTT
many	TRBJ2-3	TRBV20-1	TRBD2	CSARGVAGETDTQYF	TGCAGTGCTAGAGGAGTGGCGGGAGAGACAGATACGCAGTATTTT
few	TRBJ1-4	TRBV27	.	CASSFTGKAGEKLFF	TGTGCCAGCAGTTTTACAGGGAAGGCTGGGGAAAAACTGTTTTTT
many	TRBJ2-7	TRBV12-3/TRBV12-4	TRBD2	CASSSYLLAGGPYEQYF	TGTGCCAGCAGTTCCTACCTATTAGCGGGAGGGCCCTACGAGCAGTACTTC
many	TRBJ2-5	TRBV18	TRBD1	CASSPRTGKETQYF	TGTGCCAGCTCACCGAGGACAGGGAAAGAGACCCAGTACTTC
once	TRBJ2-7	TRBV19	TRBD1	CASRRKGTGGYEQYF	TGTGCCAGTAGGAGAAAAGGGACAGGAGGCTACGAGCAGTACTTC
many	TRBJ2-3	TRBV5-1	.	CASSSGTGNTDTQYF	TGCGCCAGCAGCTCAGGGACGGGGAACACAGATACGCAGTATTTT
many	TRBJ2-1	TRBV5-1	.	CASSLTSDNEQFF	TGCGCCAGCAGCTTGACCTCCGACAATGAGCAGTTCTTC